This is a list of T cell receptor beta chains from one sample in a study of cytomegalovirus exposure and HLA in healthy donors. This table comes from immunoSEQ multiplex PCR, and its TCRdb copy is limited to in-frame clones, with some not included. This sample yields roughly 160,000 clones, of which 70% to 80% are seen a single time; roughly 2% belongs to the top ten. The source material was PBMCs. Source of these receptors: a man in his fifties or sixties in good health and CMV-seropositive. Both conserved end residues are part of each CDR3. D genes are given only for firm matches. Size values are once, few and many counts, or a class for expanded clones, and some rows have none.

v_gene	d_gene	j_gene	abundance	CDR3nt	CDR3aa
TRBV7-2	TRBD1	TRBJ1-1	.	TGTGCCAGCAGCTCCACAGGGGGAAATGAAGCTTTCTTT	CASSSTGGNEAFF
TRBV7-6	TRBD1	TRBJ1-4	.	TGTGCCAGCAGCCGGGACAGGGCGGAAAAACTGTTTTTT	CASSRDRAEKLFF
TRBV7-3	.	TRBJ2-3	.	TGTGCCAGCAGCCTTGACAGTTATACGCAGTATTTT	CASSLDSYTQYF
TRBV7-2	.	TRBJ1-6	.	TGTGCCAGCAGCTTCGGGAATTCACCCCTCCACTTT	CASSFGNSPLHF
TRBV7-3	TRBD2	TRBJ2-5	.	TGTGCCAGCAGCTTACTAGCGGGGGGCAGAGAGACCCAGTACTTC	CASSLLAGGRETQYF
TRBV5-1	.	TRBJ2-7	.	TGCGCCAGCAGCCCTGACAGATACGAGCAGTACTTC	CASSPDRYEQYF
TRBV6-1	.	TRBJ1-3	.	TGTGCCAGCAGTGAAGTGGACAGCTACTCTGGAAACACCATATATTTT	CASSEVDSYSGNTIYF
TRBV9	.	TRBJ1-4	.	TGTGCCAGCAGCGTAGGAGTGCGGGGAAATAATGAAAAACTGTTTTTT	CASSVGVRGNNEKLFF
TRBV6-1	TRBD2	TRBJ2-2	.	TGTGCCAGCAGTGCCCAGCTAGCGGGGGGTGCCGGGGAGCTGTTTTTT	CASSAQLAGGAGELFF
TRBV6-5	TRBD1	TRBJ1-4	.	TGTGCCAGCAGTCGACAGGGGATGAGTGAAAAACTGTTTTTT	CASSRQGMSEKLFF
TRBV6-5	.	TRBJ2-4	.	TGTGCCAGCAGTTACTCGGCAGGGAAAAACATTCAGTACTTC	CASSYSAGKNIQYF
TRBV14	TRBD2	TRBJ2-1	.	TGTGCCAGCAGCAAAGACCTAGCGGGGTGGTTGTTCTTC	CASSKDLAGWLFF
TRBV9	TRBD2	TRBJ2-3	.	TGTGCCAGCAGCGTAGGACTAGCGGGTCGCACAGATACGCAGTATTTT	CASSVGLAGRTDTQYF
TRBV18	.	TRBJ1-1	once	TGTGCCAGCTCACCACCGAAGACGGGGAACACTGAAGCTTTCTTT	CASSPPKTGNTEAFF
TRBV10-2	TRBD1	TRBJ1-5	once	TGCGCCAGCAGTCACCCGGGACAGGGGATTCAGCCCCAGCATTTT	CASSHPGQGIQPQHF
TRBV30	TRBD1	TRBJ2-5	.	TGTGCCTGGAGTGGGGACAGGGTCGGAGAGCAGTACTTC	CAWSGDRVGEQYF
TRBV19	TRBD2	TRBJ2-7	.	TGTGCCAGTAGTAAGGTCGCGGGGGGGGCCTACGAGCAGTACTTC	CASSKVAGGAYEQYF
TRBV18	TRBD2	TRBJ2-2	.	TGTGCCAGCTCACCAGAGGCGGGGGGGACCGAGGAGCTGTTTTTT	CASSPEAGGTEELFF
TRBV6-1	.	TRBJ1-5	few	TGTGCCAGCAGTGAAATCGACACCCGTCTTGGGCAGCCCCAGCATTTT	CASSEIDTRLGQPQHF
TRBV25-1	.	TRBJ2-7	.	TGTGCCAGCAGTCGGCCGGGAGACCCCTACGAGCAGTACTTC	CASSRPGDPYEQYF
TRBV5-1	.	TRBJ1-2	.	TGCGCCAACTTCTCTGGTCCTAACTATGGCTACACCTTC	CANFSGPNYGYTF
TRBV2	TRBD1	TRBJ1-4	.	TGTGCCAGCAGGGAGACAGGGGCTAACGAAAAACTGTTTTTT	CASRETGANEKLFF
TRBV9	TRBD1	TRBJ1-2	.	TGTGCCAGCAGCGTAGCGGGGACAGGGGGCATTGGCTACACCTTC	CASSVAGTGGIGYTF
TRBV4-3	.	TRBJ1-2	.	TGCGCCAGCAGCCAAGACCCCCCAGGGACGGCGGGGGACCTCTATGGCTACACCTTC	CASSQDPPGTAGDLYGYTF
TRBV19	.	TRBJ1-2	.	TGTGCCAGTAGCATCCTCTGGGGGGATGGCTACACCTTC	CASSILWGDGYTF
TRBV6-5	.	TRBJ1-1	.	TGTGCCAGCAGTTCGCAGGGTTCTGAAGCTTTCTTT	CASSSQGSEAFF
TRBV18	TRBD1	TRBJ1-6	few	TGTGCCAGCTCAGGACCGGGGACAGGGGAAAATTCACCCCTCCACTTT	CASSGPGTGENSPLHF
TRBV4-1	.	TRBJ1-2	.	TGCGCCAGCAGCCAAGGGGCAGGGGTGACCTATGGCTACACCTTC	CASSQGAGVTYGYTF
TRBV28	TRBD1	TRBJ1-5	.	TGTGCCAGCAGGCGTCAGGGGGGCAATCAGCCCCAGCATTTT	CASRRQGGNQPQHF
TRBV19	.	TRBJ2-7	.	TGTGCCAGTAGTCTTGTCGGCAGGAAGGCCCACGAGCAGTACTTC	CASSLVGRKAHEQYF
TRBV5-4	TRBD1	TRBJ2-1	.	TGTGCCAGCAGCTTAAAACAGGGGGCGCAAGATGAGCAGTTCTTC	CASSLKQGAQDEQFF
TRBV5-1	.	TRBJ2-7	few	TGCGCCAGCAGCTTGGCACTTACGAACGGCGAGCAGTACTTC	CASSLALTNGEQYF
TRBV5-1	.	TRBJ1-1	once	TGCGCCAGCAGCTCAGAGGGCCAGGTGGTACGGAACACTGAAGCTTTCTTT	CASSSEGQVVRNTEAFF
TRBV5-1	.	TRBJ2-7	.	TGCGCCAGCAGCTCCAGTTCCTACGAGCAGTACTTC	CASSSSSYEQYF
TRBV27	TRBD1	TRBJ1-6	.	TGTGCCAGCAGTTTTTCCCGGGACAGGGATTCACCCCTCCACTTT	CASSFSRDRDSPLHF
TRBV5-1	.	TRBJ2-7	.	TGCGCCAGCAGCCTCCCCCCGGTCTACGAGCAGTACTTC	CASSLPPVYEQYF
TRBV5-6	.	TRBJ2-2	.	TGTGCCAGCAGCTTGTTACAGAACACCGGGGAGCTGTTTTTT	CASSLLQNTGELFF
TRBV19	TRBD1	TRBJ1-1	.	TGTGCCAGTAGCATTGACAGGGGTGTTGAAGCTTTCTTT	CASSIDRGVEAFF
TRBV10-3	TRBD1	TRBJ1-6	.	TGTGCCATCACCGCGGACAGGGTAGGGAATTCACCCCTCCACTTT	CAITADRVGNSPLHF
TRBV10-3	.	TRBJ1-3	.	TGTGCCATCAGTGCGGTATCCGGAAACACCATATATTTT	CAISAVSGNTIYF
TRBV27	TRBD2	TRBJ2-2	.	TGTGCCAGCGGGCGGGGGGGCACCGGGGAGCTGTTTTTT	CASGRGGTGELFF
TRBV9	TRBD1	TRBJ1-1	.	TGTGCCAGCAGCGTAGGCCAGGGGGCCATGAACACTGAAGCTTTCTTT	CASSVGQGAMNTEAFF
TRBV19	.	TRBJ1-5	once	TGTGCCAGTAGTAGGTCTGGGGGGTTGAGCAATCAGCCCCAGCATTTT	CASSRSGGLSNQPQHF
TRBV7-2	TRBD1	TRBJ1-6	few	TGTGCCAGCAGCTTTGGACAGGGAGGTTCACCCCTCCACTTT	CASSFGQGGSPLHF
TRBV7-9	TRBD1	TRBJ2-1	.	TGTGCCAGCAGCTCGGACAGGGGGCGAATGTCCTACAATGAGCAGTTCTTC	CASSSDRGRMSYNEQFF
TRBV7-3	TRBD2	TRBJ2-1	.	TGTGCCAGCAGCGACCCTAGCGGGGGGGCGAATGAGCAGTTCTTC	CASSDPSGGANEQFF
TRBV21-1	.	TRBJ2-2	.	TGTGCCAGCAGCAAAGGGGGGCAGGAGAACACCGGGGAGCTGTTTTTT	CASSKGGQENTGELFF
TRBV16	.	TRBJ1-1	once	TGTGCCAGCAGCCAATCGGAGGGGTACACTGAAGCTTTCTTT	CASSQSEGYTEAFF
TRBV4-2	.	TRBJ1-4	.	TGTACCAGCAGCCAAGAGGGGGGGGGTAGGGGTGAAAAACTGTTTTTT	CTSSQEGGGRGEKLFF
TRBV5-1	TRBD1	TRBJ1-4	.	TGCGCCAGCAGCGCGGGTGACAGGGGTAACGATGAAAAACTGTTTTTT	CASSAGDRGNDEKLFF
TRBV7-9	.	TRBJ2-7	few	TGTGCCAGCAGCTTAGCTGCAGGGGCCTACGAGCAGTACTTC	CASSLAAGAYEQYF
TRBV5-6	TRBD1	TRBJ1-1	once	TGTGCCAGCAGCTTGTTGGCGAGAATACAGGGGAGAGGCGCCGCTGAAGCTTTCTTT	CASSLLARIQGRGAAEAFF
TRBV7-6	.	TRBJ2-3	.	TGTGCCAGCAGCTTAGAGAGCGGAACAGATACGCAGTATTTT	CASSLESGTDTQYF
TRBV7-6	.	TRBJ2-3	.	TGTGCCAGCCGTTGGGGGGACTCAAGCACAGATACGCAGTATTTT	CASRWGDSSTDTQYF
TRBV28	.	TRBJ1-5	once	TGTGCCAGCCAGAGACTCAGCAATCAGCCCCAGCATTTT	CASQRLSNQPQHF
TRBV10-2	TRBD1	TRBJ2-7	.	TGCGCCAGCAGGCCGGGACAGGGAACCTACGAGCAGTACTTC	CASRPGQGTYEQYF
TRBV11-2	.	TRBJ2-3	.	TGTGCCAGCAGCTTAGGAGGGCTGAGCACAGATACGCAGTATTTT	CASSLGGLSTDTQYF
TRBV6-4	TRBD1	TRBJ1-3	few	TGTGCCAGCGGTTACAGGGGAGAGGCTGGAAACACCATATATTTT	CASGYRGEAGNTIYF